A single sample gave rise to the 20 T cell receptor beta chains below, sequenced in a study of early T cells in non-severe SARS-CoV-2 infection. Via MiXCR, TCRdb re-called the 5' RACE reads, giving one row per CDR3 protein. Among about 97,000 distinct CDR3 sequences listed, 9.5% to 11% were seen once. The sample was whole blood, taken at baseline. These receptors all come from an adult who was a healthcare worker with PCR-confirmed SARS-CoV-2 infection or an uninfected control (not recorded which).

This clonotype has at least ten counts. V gene TRBV11-2 combines with J gene TRBJ2-2; TRBD1 matches 7 bases. Germline trimming cut 2 bases from V and 3 bases from J; bases unmatched to any gene: 3. Germline loops: CDR1 SGHAT, CDR2 FQNNGV. CDR3 length: 15 residues. The CDR3: CASSLQGVDTGELFF. The CDR3 DNA sequence: TGTGCCAGCAGCTTACAGGGGGTGGACACCGGGGAGCTGTTTTTT.

The DNA for the CDR3 is TGTGCCAGCAGGTCCGACGGTTCTTCCTATAATTCACCCCTCCACTTT. Its protein is CASRSDGSSYNSPLHF. The chain recombines TRBV27 with TRBJ1-6; D gene unclear. Trimming took 6 bases from V and 1 from J, leaving 13 bases between them. Germline CDR1 reads MNHEY; CDR2 reads SMNVEV (reference sequence). The CDR3 has 16 amino acids.

The CDR3 DNA reads as TGTGCCAGTAGTAAGGAATTGCCAGGCGGGGAGACCCAGTACTTC. Translated: CASSKELPGGETQYF. This chain uses TRBV19 with TRBJ2-5; TRBD2 might be the D (5 bases). Germline CDR1 is LNHDA and CDR2 is SQIVND (reference sequence). The V gene lost 4 bases and the J gene lost 5 bases, with 17 bases spanning the gap. This CDR3 is built from 15 residues.

The rearrangement joins TRBV18 to TRBJ2-2, with D unclear. Trimming removed 1 base from V and 1 base from J, with 10 bases in between. The CDR3 runs to 16 residues. Germline loops: CDR1 KGHSH, CDR2 LQKENI. The CDR3 protein is CASSPLNSRNTGELFF. The CDR3 DNA reads as TGTGCCAGCTCACCACTTAACAGCAGGAACACCGGGGAGCTGTTTTTT.

The sample holds a few counts of this clonotype. This sequence joins TRBV7-4 and TRBJ1-5; the D is unclear. This CDR3 contains 20 residues. The V gene lost 0 bases and the J gene lost 1 base, with 22 bases spanning the gap. Germline values: CDR1 SGHVT, CDR2 SQSDAQ. The CDR3 sequence: CASSLAEKRRGCGSNQPQHF. DNA for the CDR3: TGTGCCAGCAGCTTAGCGGAGAAGAGGCGCGGGTGTGGCAGCAATCAGCCCCAGCATTTT.

This clonotype came up a few times. The V and J genes are TRBV7-2 and TRBJ2-5, with D possibly matching TRBD2 (6 bases). Deletions cut 3 bases from V and 2 bases from J, with 13 bases between. From germline, CDR1 is SGHTA and CDR2 FQGNSA. The CDR3 length is 15 residues. The CDR3 sequence: CASSFSGNRQETQYF. The CDR3 bases are TGTGCCAGCAGCTTTAGCGGAAACCGTCAAGAGACCCAGTACTTC.

This clonotype was observed at least ten times. The rearrangement uses TRBV6-6 and TRBJ2-1, with D maybe TRBD2 (6 bases). V lost 6 bases to trimming and J lost 0 bases, with 15 bases between them. There are 16 residues in the CDR3. Germline loops: CDR1 MNHNY, CDR2 SVGAGI (reference sequence). CDR3 in DNA: TGTGCCAGCAGCTCGGACTATGCCGGCTCCTACAATGAGCAGTTCTTC. Encoded protein: CASSSDYAGSYNEQFF.

The V gene is TRBV29-1, the J gene TRBJ2-3; D unresolved. This CDR3 comprises 13 residues. V dropped 5 bases and J dropped 0 bases, with 9 bases sitting between them. Germline CDR1 SQVTM, CDR2 ANQGSEA. The CDR3 region is CSVLGTSTDTQYF. The CDR3 DNA is TGCAGCGTTCTGGGTACTAGCACAGATACGCAGTATTTT.

In its sample, this clonotype was seen a few times. The V call is TRBV5-1, the J call TRBJ2-2; 7 bases agree with TRBD1. CDR3 length: 15 residues. Germline CDR1 SGHRS, CDR2 YFSETQ. V lost 5 bases to trimming and J lost 0 bases; unmatched junction nucleotides: 4. The CDR3 coding sequence is TGCGCCAGCAGAACCGGGACAGCGAACACCGGGGAGCTGTTTTTT. The encoded protein is CASRTGTANTGELFF.

This clonotype has more than one count but fewer than ten. V gene TRBV15 combines with J gene TRBJ2-7; D uncertain. This CDR3 has 14 amino acids. The germline V and J ends were trimmed by 1 base and 1 base, with 8 bases remaining between them. Germline V gene data show CDR1 as LNHNV and CDR2 as YYDKDF (reference sequence). The CDR3 loop reads CATSRVKGSYEQYF. In DNA, the CDR3 is TGTGCCACCAGCAGAGTCAAGGGATCCTACGAGCAGTACTTC.

V is TRBV7-9 and J is TRBJ1-2; D perhaps matches TRBD1 (5 bases). Trimming pared 4 bases from V and 8 bases from J, leaving 14 bases between. The CDR3 is 13 amino acids. CDR1 SEHNR and CDR2 FQNEAQ come from the germline V gene (reference sequence). The CDR3: CASSSAQDLGYTF. CDR3 coding DNA: TGTGCCAGCAGCTCAGCACAGGATTTGGGCTACACCTTC.

This clonotype has a count of ten or more. The chain uses TRBV6-6 and TRBJ1-1; D remains unclear. Trimming removed 0 bases at V and 1 base at J, with 6 bases between. CDR1 and CDR2 (germline): MNHNY, SVGAGI (reference sequence). There are 14 residues in the CDR3. In DNA, the CDR3 is TGTGCCAGCAGTTACTCGTCGGAGAACACTGAAGCTTTCTTT. Amino acids: CASSYSSENTEAFF.

The chain links TRBV3-1 to TRBJ2-1, with D possibly matching TRBD1 (5 bases). Germline V gene data show CDR1 as LGHDT and CDR2 as YNNKEL (reference sequence). CDR3 size: 15 residues. The V gene lost 0 bases and the J gene lost 7 bases, with 13 bases spanning the gap. The CDR3 nucleotides are TGTGCCAGCAGCCAAGATCAAGCAGGGCGGAATGAGCAGTTCTTC. Translation: CASSQDQAGRNEQFF.

CDR3 residues: CASSSTLAARPYEQYF. The CDR3, as DNA: TGTGCCAGCAGCTCCACCCTAGCGGCCCGGCCCTACGAGCAGTACTTC. The chain recombines TRBV7-9 with TRBJ2-7; the match to TRBD2 covers 7 bases. CDR1 is SEHNR, CDR2 FQNEAQ, per germline (reference sequence). There are 16 residues in the CDR3. V lost 4 bases to trimming and J lost 2 bases; unmatched junction nucleotides: 11.

This clonotype occurred a few times. The V and J genes are TRBV5-6 and TRBJ2-7; D ambiguous. V lost 4 bases and J 6 bases, leaving 17 bases between the germline ends. This CDR3 has 14 residues. Germline V lookup: CDR1 SGHDT, CDR2 YYEEEE. The CDR3, as DNA: TGTGCCAGCAGCACTAATTACGGACGAGGCGAGCAGTACTTC. Translation: CASSTNYGRGEQYF. The full variable domain, its missing parts supplied by reference TRBV5-6 and TRBJ2-7, is DAGVTQSPTHLIKTRGQQVTLRCSPKSGHDTVSWYQQALGQGPQFIFQYYEEEERQRGNFPDRFSGHQFPNYSSELNVNALLLGDSALYLCASSTNYGRGEQYFGPGTRLTVT.

The V and J genes are TRBV7-3 and TRBJ2-7, with D tentatively TRBD1 or TRBD2 (5 bases each). V was clipped by 4 bases and J by 7 bases, with 14 bases between them. The CDR3 is 13 residues long. CDR1 and CDR2 (germline): SGHTA, FQGTGA. The CDR3 DNA follows: TGTGCCAGCAGCTCCAGGGTGAGCGGAGAGCAGTACTTC. Encoded protein: CASSSRVSGEQYF.

This clonotype came up many times. CDR3 DNA: TGTGCCAGCAGTGCGGACAGGACCCACTATGGCTACACCTTC. This codes for CASSADRTHYGYTF. The rearrangement joins TRBV2 to TRBJ1-2, with 7 bases matching TRBD1. Trimming took 4 bases from V and 3 from J; bases not matched to a gene: 5. CDR1 and CDR2 (germline): SNHLY, FYNNEI. This CDR3 is 14 amino acids long. Full variable domain (missing parts from reference TRBV2 and TRBJ1-2): EPEVTQTPSHQVTQMGQEVILRCVPISNHLYFYWYRQILGQKVEFLVSFYNNEISEKSEIFDDQFSVERPDGSNFTLKIRSTKLEDSAMYFCASSADRTHYGYTFGSGTRLTVV.

This clonotype was counted only a few times. V is TRBV12-3 or TRBV12-4 and J is TRBJ1-1, with TRBD1 matching over 7 bases. V gave up 6 bases and J gave up 3 bases; unmatched junction bases: 10. This CDR3 has 15 residues. CDR3 in DNA: TGTGCCAGCAGCCCATTAGTTACAGGGGACACTGAAGCTTTCTTT. Translated, it gives CASSPLVTGDTEAFF.

This clonotype was found a few times. The CDR3 spells CASRSWGQEGKGTEQYF. CDR3 nucleotide sequence: TGTGCCAGCCGATCGTGGGGTCAGGAGGGGAAAGGGACCGAGCAGTACTTC. V is TRBV5-4 and J is TRBJ2-7; possibly TRBD2 for D (6 bases). The CDR3 covers 17 residues. Germline V gene lookup returns CDR1 SGHNT and CDR2 YYREEE (reference sequence). V dropped 7 bases and J dropped 6 bases, with 29 bases sitting between them.

The chain has TRBV27 and TRBJ1-2, with 8 positions matching TRBD1. This CDR3 spans 13 amino acids. The V and J ends lost 6 bases and 4 bases, in that order; junction bases with no gene match: 4. Germline assignment: CDR1 MNHEY and CDR2 SMNVEV (reference sequence). CDR3 nucleotide sequence: TGTGCCAGCAGGCCCACAGGGGGCTATGGCTACACCTTC. Translation gives CASRPTGGYGYTF.